One and the same sample provided the 16 T cell receptor beta chains below, sequenced in a study of CD8+ T cells in alopecia areata. In each case, RNA was isolated and then reverse transcribed into cDNA as the sequencing template. Some clones are missing from TCRdb's copy, which holds only in-frame ones; the method was immunoSEQ multiplex PCR. The data hold 150,000 to 200,000 clones, with roughly 66% observed a single time. This sample's treatment: oral pan-JAK inhibitor, 5-10 mg twice daily. The sequences come from CD4+ T cells sorted from blood, collected at week 24, from a patient treated with tofacitinib. Receptor source: a human donor with alopecia areata.

The V call is TRBV10-1, the J call TRBJ2-3, with a tentative D call TRBD2 (6 bases). Germline CDR1 reads WNHNN; CDR2 reads SYGVQD (reference sequence). The CDR3 is made up of 13 amino acids. V dropped 4 bases and J dropped 2 bases, with 7 bases sitting between them. The CDR3 loop is CASSGGLTDTQYF. CDR3 nucleotides: TGCGCCAGCAGTGGGGGACTCACAGATACGCAGTATTTT.

This chain links TRBV9 with TRBJ1-4, with D perhaps matching TRBD1 (6 bases). Trimming took 4 bases from V and 6 from J, leaving 16 bases between them. Germline-derived CDR1 and CDR2 are SGDLS and YYNGEE. CDR3 size: 15 residues. CDR3: CASSTRGEVDEKLFF. CDR3 DNA sequence: TGTGCCAGCAGCACTAGGGGGGAGGTGGATGAAAAACTGTTTTTT.

V usage is TRBV30 and J usage is TRBJ1-2; D is unresolved. Between the trimmed V and J ends, which lost 2 bases and 8 bases, there was a span of 9 bases. This CDR3 has 11 amino acids. Germline CDR1 and CDR2: GTSNPN and SVGIG (reference sequence). This chain's CDR3 is CAWSFTRGYTF. The DNA of the CDR3 is TGTGCCTGGAGTTTCACACGAGGCTACACCTTC.

The V call is TRBV5-4, the J call TRBJ1-2, with D possibly matching TRBD1 (5 bases). Trimming removed 1 base at V and 2 bases at J, with 9 bases between. The CDR3 has 14 residues. Germline CDR1 is SGHNT and CDR2 is YYREEE (reference sequence). The chain's CDR3 is CASSLNQGNYGYTF. DNA for the CDR3: TGTGCCAGCAGCTTGAATCAGGGAAACTATGGCTACACCTTC.

The CDR3 DNA reads TGTGCCAGCAGGACCACCTACGAGCAGTACTTC. It codes for CASRTTYEQYF. This chain joins TRBV2 and TRBJ2-7, with D unclear. V lost 6 bases and J lost 2, with 5 bases in between. The V gene's germline CDR1 is SNHLY and CDR2 FYNNEI. The CDR3 spans 11 residues.

This chain joins TRBV27 and TRBJ2-7, with TRBD1 identical over 7 bases. V lost 3 bases to trimming and J lost 5 bases; unmatched junction nucleotides: 4. Germline values: CDR1 MNHEY, CDR2 SMNVEV (reference sequence). The CDR3 sequence is 13 residues long. The CDR3 loop is CASSLTGIHEQYF. Here the CDR3 DNA reads TGTGCCAGCAGTTTGACAGGGATCCACGAGCAGTACTTC.

In its sample, this clone was seen many times. The chain recombines TRBV7-2 with TRBJ2-7; D gene unclear. The CDR3 covers 12 residues. V was cut by 5 bases and J by 3 bases, with 8 bases left in between. Germline CDR1 is SGHTA and CDR2 is FQGNSA. This CDR3 is CASSQNDYEQYF. For the CDR3, the DNA is TGTGCCAGCAGCCAGAACGACTACGAGCAGTACTTC. The complete variable domain, with remaining parts taken from reference TRBV7-2 and TRBJ2-7, reads GAGVSQSPSNKVTEKGKDVELRCDPISGHTALYWYRQSLGQGLEFLIYFQGNSAPDKSGLPSDRFSAERTGGSVSTLTIQRTQQEDSAVYLCASSQNDYEQYFGPGTRLTVT.

This chain uses TRBV7-2 with TRBJ2-3; tentative D call: TRBD2 (5 bases). CDR3 length: 12 residues. CDR1 SGHTA and CDR2 FQGNSA come from the germline V gene. Trimming cost V 4 bases and J 6 bases, with 8 bases left between them. The CDR3 spells CASSSPGDTQYF. As DNA, the CDR3 is TGTGCCAGCAGCTCACCGGGGGATACGCAGTATTTT.

This rearrangement joins TRBV29-1 to TRBJ1-2, with 9 bases aligning to TRBD1. With V trimmed by 3 bases and J by 5 bases, 4 bases remained unmatched. The CDR3 totals 13 residues. Germline V gene sequence: CDR1 SQVTM, CDR2 ANQGSEA. The CDR3 DNA sequence: TGCAGCGTTGATCCGACAGGGGGGTATGGCTACACCTTC. It specifies CSVDPTGGYGYTF.

V gene TRBV18 combines with J gene TRBJ2-7; D is ambiguous. The CDR3 has 11 residues. Germline CDR1 is KGHSH and CDR2 is LQKENI. V gave up 3 bases and J gave up 2 bases, with 2 bases separating them. The CDR3 spells CASSPAYEQYF. CDR3 DNA sequence: TGTGCCAGCTCACCGGCCTACGAGCAGTACTTC.

The rearrangement joins TRBV20-1 to TRBJ1-1; D might be TRBD1 (5 bases). The CDR3 is 11 residues long. Germline V lookup: CDR1 DFQATT, CDR2 SNEGSKA (reference sequence). V gave up 6 bases and J gave up 10 bases, with 15 bases separating them. The CDR3 region has the DNA TGCAGTGCAAGGGACCCACCGGGAGCTTTCTTT. This sequence encodes CSARDPPGAFF.

CDR3 coding DNA: TGTGCCAGCAGCCACGACCCAGGACCCATGAACACTGAAGCTTTCTTT. It codes for CASSHDPGPMNTEAFF. The V and J genes are TRBV7-8 and TRBJ1-1; unclear D gene. The germline V gene encodes CDR1 SGHVS and CDR2 FQNEAQ. Trimming left V 5 bases short and J 0 bases short, with 16 bases between. The CDR3 consists of 16 residues.

This clone was detected a few times. V and J are TRBV7-8 and TRBJ1-1; TRBD1 matches 8 bases. From germline, CDR1 is SGHVS and CDR2 FQNEAQ. Unmatched junction bases numbered 9, after V lost 5 bases and J lost 1 base. CDR3 length: 16 residues. The CDR3 nucleotides are TGTGCCAGCAGCCCCCGATTCGACAGGGGGAACACTGAAGCTTTCTTT. Amino acids: CASSPRFDRGNTEAFF.

The CDR3 bases are TGTGCCAGTAGGCATCTCGGACAGGGGTCCACTGAAGCTTTCTTT. Protein: CASRHLGQGSTEAFF. The chain employs TRBV19 and TRBJ1-1; TRBD1 agrees at 9 bases. CDR1 and CDR2 (germline): LNHDA, SQIVND (reference sequence). J was trimmed by 4 bases and V by 6 bases; bases with no gene match: 9. The CDR3 has 15 amino acids.

The gene calls are TRBV19 and TRBJ2-2; D is tentatively TRBD1 or TRBD2 (5 bases each). Germline lookup yields CDR1 LNHDA and CDR2 SQIVND (reference sequence). This CDR3 is 15 amino acids long. The V end was cut by 1 base, the J end by 2 bases, with 8 bases between. CDR3 coding DNA: TGTGCCAGTAGTATAGCGGGACCTAACACCGGGGAGCTGTTTTTT. It yields the protein CASSIAGPNTGELFF. Full variable domain (remainder filled in from reference TRBV19 and TRBJ2-2): DGGITQSPKYLFRKEGQNVTLSCEQNLNHDAMYWYRQDPGQGLRLIYYSQIVNDFQKGDIAEGYSVSREKKESFPLTVTSAQKNPTAFYLCASSIAGPNTGELFFGEGSRLTVL.

This clone was observed a handful of times. The V gene is TRBV30, the J gene TRBJ1-5; D uncertain. The CDR3 contains 14 residues. V was cut by 0 bases and J by 8 bases, with 14 bases left in between. Germline assignment: CDR1 GTSNPN and CDR2 SVGIG (reference sequence). The CDR3 DNA reads as TGTGCCTGGAGTGTAACTCCCTCGGGGAAGCCCCAGCATTTT. Protein: CAWSVTPSGKPQHF.